This TCR beta chain stems from a study of chemoradiotherapy in HPV16-positive cancers (dated by TCRdb to the early 2020s). The study in broad terms: Candidate HPV-specific T-cell clones and common TCR motifs were defined through functional T-cell assays on cells from a couple of HPV16-positive patients. Next, the candidate HPV-specific TCRs and motifs were followed in TCR repertoires from under 95 patients with HPV-related cancers. The study set out to ask whether T-cell immunity against the HPV oncoproteins E6 and E7 changes over the course of chemoradiotherapy and whether that immunity affects survival.

Concerning this clone: Which antigen it targets is not known. No base quality information exists; no much larger clone differs at one position.

General study outcomes and caveats: In HPV16-positive patients, expansion of HPV-responsive T cells during chemoradiotherapy was associated with improved recurrence-free survival. The survival association was reported for HPV16-positive patients, and the functional definition of HPV-specific T cells was derived from only a couple of HPV16-positive patients. Expansion of candidate HPV-specific clones and E7-related TCR motifs was observed in the tumor microenvironment during treatment, whereas no such expansion was observed for non-HPV-specific T cells.

After removal of 6 bases from V and 4 bases from J, the junction retains 8 bases not matched to a gene. CDR1 and CDR2, looked up from the germline V gene (reference sequence), are PRHDT and FYEKMQ. Reading from cysteine to phenylalanine, the CDR3 counts 14 amino acids. Only CDR3 DNA is held: 42 bases, read in frame from base 1. Because repertoires were sampled repeatedly during chemoradiotherapy, clonal expansion in the tumor microenvironment could be followed. Library method: the immunoSEQ multiplex PCR assay. Sourced from immuneACCESS, this table was stored by TCRdb with only in-frame sequences that have V and J called. A share of the clones is absent; for the studies checked, an unresolved V gene accounts for under half, and the remainder has no known explanation. The sample records around 13,000 clones, roughly nine tenths of which are singletons. Together, the top ten hold around a fifth of the sample.

Recombination linked TRBV13 to TRBJ2-7; the junction holds 8 bases that match TRBD2. This TCR came from a human donor with HPV-associated anogenital cancer. Sequencing used blood, obtained from a patient who underwent chemoradiotherapy. The CDR3 loop reads CASSYGGAGYEQYF. The nucleotide sequence reads as follows: TGTGCCAGCAGTTACGGGGGGGCCGGGTACGAGCAGTACTTC.